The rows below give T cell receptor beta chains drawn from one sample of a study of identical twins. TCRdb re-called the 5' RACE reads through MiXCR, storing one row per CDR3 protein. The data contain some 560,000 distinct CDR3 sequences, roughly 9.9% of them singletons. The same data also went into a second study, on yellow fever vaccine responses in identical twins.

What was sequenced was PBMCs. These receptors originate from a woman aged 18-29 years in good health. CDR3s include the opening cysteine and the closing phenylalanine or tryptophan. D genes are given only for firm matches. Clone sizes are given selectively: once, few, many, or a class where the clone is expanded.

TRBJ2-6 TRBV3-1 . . CASSQSGQSSGANVLTF TGTGCCAGCAGCCAGTCCGGACAGAGCTCTGGGGCCAACGTCCTGACTTTC
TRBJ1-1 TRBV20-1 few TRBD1 CSARQGGTEAFF TGCAGTGCTCGACAGGGAGGTACTGAAGCTTTCTTT
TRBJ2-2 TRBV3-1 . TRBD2 CASSHSASGRAGDTGELFF TGTGCCAGCAGCCACTCCGCTAGCGGGAGGGCCGGGGACACCGGGGAGCTGTTTTTT
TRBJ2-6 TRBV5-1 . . CASRKTGTGANVLTF TGCGCCAGCAGAAAAACAGGGACTGGGGCCAACGTCCTGACTTTC
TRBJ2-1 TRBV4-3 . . CASSQVLTSYNEQFF TGCGCCAGCAGCCAAGTCTTGACAAGTTACAATGAGCAGTTCTTC
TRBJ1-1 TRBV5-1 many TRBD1 CASSLNLQGQGTEAFF TGCGCCAGCAGCCTGAATCTACAGGGGCAAGGGACTGAAGCTTTCTTT
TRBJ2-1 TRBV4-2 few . CASSQGGGEGDEQFF TGTGCCAGCAGCCAAGGGGGAGGCGAGGGGGATGAGCAGTTCTTC
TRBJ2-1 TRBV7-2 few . CASSRASAYNEQFF TGTGCCAGCAGCCGTGCTAGCGCCTACAATGAGCAGTTCTTC
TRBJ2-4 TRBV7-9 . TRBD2 CASSLGGTSGRKQYF TGTGCCAGCAGCTTAGGCGGGACTAGCGGGAGAAAGCAGTACTTC
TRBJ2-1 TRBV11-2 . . CASSLEGVTTGGWNEQFF TGTGCCAGCAGCTTAGAGGGCGTTACGACAGGCGGTTGGAATGAGCAGTTCTTC
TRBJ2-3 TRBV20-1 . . CSARERVLGTDTQYF TGCAGTGCTAGGGAACGGGTCCTCGGCACAGATACGCAGTATTTT
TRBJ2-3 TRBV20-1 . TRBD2 CSALAGVGTDTQYF TGCAGTGCGTTAGCGGGGGTCGGCACAGATACGCAGTATTTT
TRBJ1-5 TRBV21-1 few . CASSFRTKLRGNQPQHF TGTGCCAGCAGCTTTCGGACTAAACTACGAGGCAATCAGCCCCAGCATTTT
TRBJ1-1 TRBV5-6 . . CASRLGENTEAFF TGTGCCAGCAGACTGGGGGAGAACACTGAAGCTTTCTTT
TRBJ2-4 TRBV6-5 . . CASSYSGQENIQYF TGTGCCAGCAGTTACTCGGGGCAGGAAAACATTCAGTACTTC
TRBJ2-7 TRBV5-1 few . CASSFDSDEQYF TGCGCCAGCAGCTTCGACAGTGACGAGCAGTACTTC
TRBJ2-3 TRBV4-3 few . CASSPHPSGAGTDTQYF TGCGCCAGCAGCCCCCACCCCTCGGGCGCGGGCACAGATACGCAGTATTTT
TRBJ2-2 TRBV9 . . CASSVAGVGNTGELFF TGTGCCAGCAGCGTAGCGGGGGTGGGTAACACCGGGGAGCTGTTTTTT
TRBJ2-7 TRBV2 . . CASSEDRTILYEQYF TGTGCCAGCAGTGAAGACAGGACGATTCTTTACGAGCAGTACTTC
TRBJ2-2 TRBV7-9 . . CVSSLATDTGELFF TGTGTCAGCAGCTTAGCGACAGACACCGGGGAGCTGTTTTTT
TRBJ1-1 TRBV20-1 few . CSATGTVGGGAFF TGCAGTGCAACCGGGACGGTCGGGGGGGGAGCTTTCTTT
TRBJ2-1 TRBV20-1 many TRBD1 CSANGQGLGEQFF TGCAGTGCTAACGGACAGGGACTGGGTGAGCAGTTCTTC
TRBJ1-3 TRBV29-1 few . CSVEDGADLSGNTIYF TGCAGCGTTGAAGATGGGGCAGACCTCTCTGGAAACACCATATATTTT
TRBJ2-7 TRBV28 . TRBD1 CASKKIRGRAYEQYF TGTGCCAGCAAGAAGATCAGGGGGCGCGCCTACGAGCAGTACTTC
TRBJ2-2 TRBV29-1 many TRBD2 CSVEKRERSGELFF TGCAGCGTTGAAAAGCGGGAGAGATCCGGGGAGCTGTTTTTT
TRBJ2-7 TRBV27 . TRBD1 CASSSPYGTGGYEQYF TGTGCCAGCAGTTCCCCCTACGGGACAGGGGGCTACGAGCAGTACTTC
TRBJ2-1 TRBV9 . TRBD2 CASSSIAGDTHEQFF TGTGCCAGCAGCTCCATAGCGGGAGATACCCATGAGCAGTTCTTC
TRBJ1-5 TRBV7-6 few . CASSSEPGIQPQHF TGTGCCAGCAGCTCGGAACCAGGGATTCAGCCCCAGCATTTT
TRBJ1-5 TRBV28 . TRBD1 CASSSGTGGDSNQPQHF TGTGCCAGCAGTTCCGGGACAGGGGGCGATAGCAATCAGCCCCAGCATTTT
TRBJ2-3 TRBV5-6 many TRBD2 CASSLVEERLAGFTDTQYF TGTGCCAGCAGCTTGGTCGAGGAGAGGCTAGCGGGTTTCACAGATACGCAGTATTTT
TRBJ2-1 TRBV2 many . CASSTQGYNEQFF TGTGCCAGCAGCACACAGGGCTACAATGAGCAGTTCTTC
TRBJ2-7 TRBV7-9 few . CASSPERDSRNIYEQYF TGTGCCAGCAGCCCAGAGCGCGACAGTCGGAATATCTACGAGCAGTACTTC
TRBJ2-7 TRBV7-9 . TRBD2 CASTFYPLGGSALEQYF TGTGCCAGCACATTTTACCCCCTTGGCGGGAGCGCCCTGGAGCAGTACTTC
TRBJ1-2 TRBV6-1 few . CASIGAPNYGYTF TGTGCCAGCATTGGTGCACCAAACTATGGCTACACCTTC
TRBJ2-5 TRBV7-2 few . CASSQGGSGQETQYF TGTGCCAGCAGCCAGGGGGGGTCGGGACAAGAGACCCAGTACTTC
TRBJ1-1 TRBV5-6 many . CASSYRNTEAFF TGTGCCAGCAGCTATCGGAACACTGAAGCTTTCTTT
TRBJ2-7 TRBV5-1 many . CASSRTYPSYEQYF TGCGCCAGCAGCAGAACTTACCCTTCCTACGAGCAGTACTTC
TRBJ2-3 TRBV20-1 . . CSASPATRADTQYF TGCAGTGCTAGCCCGGCCACGAGGGCAGATACGCAGTATTTT
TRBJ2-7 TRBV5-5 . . CASRSPYTYEQYF TGTGCCAGCAGGTCCCCGTACACCTACGAGCAGTACTTC
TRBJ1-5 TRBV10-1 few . CASSEAPDQPQHF TGCGCCAGCAGTGAGGCCCCAGATCAGCCCCAGCATTTT
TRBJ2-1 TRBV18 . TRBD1 CASSDRAGNSYNEQFF TGTGCCAGCTCGGACAGGGCCGGAAATTCCTACAATGAGCAGTTCTTC
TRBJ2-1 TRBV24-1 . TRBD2 CATSPLAGGSGEQFF TGTGCCACCAGTCCCCTAGCGGGGGGGTCCGGTGAGCAGTTCTTC
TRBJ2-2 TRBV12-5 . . CASGLGGAGTGELFF TGTGCTAGTGGTTTGGGGGGGGCAGGCACCGGGGAGCTGTTTTTT
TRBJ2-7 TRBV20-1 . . CSAGSRGSGAEQYF TGCAGTGCGGGGTCTCGGGGGAGTGGGGCCGAGCAGTACTTC
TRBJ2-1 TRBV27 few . CASSSGIGTNEQFF TGTGCCAGCAGTTCGGGAATAGGGACGAATGAGCAGTTCTTC
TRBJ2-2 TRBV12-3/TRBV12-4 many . CASSLDWGELFF TGTGCCAGCAGCTTAGACTGGGGGGAGCTGTTTTTT
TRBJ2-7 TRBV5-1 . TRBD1 CASSAGQGLEQYF TGCGCCAGCAGCGCAGGACAGGGTTTGGAGCAGTACTTC
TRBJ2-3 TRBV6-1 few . CASSPPGTTTRDTQYF TGTGCCAGCAGTCCCCCCGGGACAACTACTCGAGATACGCAGTATTTT
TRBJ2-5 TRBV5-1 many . CASSLALEETQYF TGCGCCAGCAGCTTGGCCCTCGAAGAGACCCAGTACTTC
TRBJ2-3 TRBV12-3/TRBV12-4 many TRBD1 CASSYTGGLADTQYF TGTGCCAGCAGCTATACAGGGGGTTTGGCAGATACGCAGTATTTT
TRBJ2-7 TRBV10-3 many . CAISEFQGSSYEQYF TGTGCCATCAGTGAGTTTCAGGGTAGCTCCTACGAGCAGTACTTC
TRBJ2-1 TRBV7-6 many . CASSLRLPGDNEQFF TGTGCCAGCAGCTTAAGGTTGCCGGGCGACAATGAGCAGTTCTTC
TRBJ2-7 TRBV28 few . CASTGGGIQGEQYF TGTGCCAGCACTGGGGGAGGAATTCAGGGCGAGCAGTACTTC
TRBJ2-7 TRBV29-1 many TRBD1 CSVTGFDEQYF TGCAGCGTGACAGGGTTCGACGAGCAGTACTTC
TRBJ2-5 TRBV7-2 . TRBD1 CASSLARTGTQETQYF TGTGCCAGCAGCCTAGCCCGGACAGGGACCCAAGAGACCCAGTACTTC
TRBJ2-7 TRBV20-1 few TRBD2 CSASGLAGTYEQYF TGCAGTGCTAGTGGACTAGCGGGGACCTACGAGCAGTACTTC
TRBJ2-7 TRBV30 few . CAWSVQGPYEQYF TGTGCCTGGAGTGTCCAGGGGCCCTACGAGCAGTACTTC
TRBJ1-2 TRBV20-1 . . CSASDYGYTF TGCAGTGCCTCAGACTATGGCTACACCTTC
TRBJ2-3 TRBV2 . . CASGGQTDTQYF TGTGCCAGCGGAGGCCAGACAGATACGCAGTATTTT
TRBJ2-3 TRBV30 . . CACRGARDTQYF TGTGCCTGCCGTGGGGCCCGGGATACGCAGTATTTT